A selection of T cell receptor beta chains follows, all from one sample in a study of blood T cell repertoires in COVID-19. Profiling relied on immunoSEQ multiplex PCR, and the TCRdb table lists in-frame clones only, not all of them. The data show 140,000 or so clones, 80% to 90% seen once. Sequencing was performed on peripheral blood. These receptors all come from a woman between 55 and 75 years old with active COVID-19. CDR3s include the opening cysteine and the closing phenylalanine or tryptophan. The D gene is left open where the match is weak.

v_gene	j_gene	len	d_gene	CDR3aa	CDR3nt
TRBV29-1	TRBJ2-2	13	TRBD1	CSVEDRTGRELFF	TGCAGCGTTGAAGATCGGACAGGCAGGGAGCTGTTTTTT
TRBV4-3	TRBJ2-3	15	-	CASSQQDTPADTQYF	TGCGCCAGCAGCCAGCAAGATACCCCAGCGGATACGCAGTATTTT
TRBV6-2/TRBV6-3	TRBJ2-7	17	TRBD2	CASSYPPSSGSSYEQYF	TGTGCCAGCAGTTACCCCCCTTCTAGCGGGAGCTCCTACGAGCAGTACTTC
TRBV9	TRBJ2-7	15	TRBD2	CASSVGSGLAYEQYF	TGTGCCAGCAGCGTCGGGTCGGGACTAGCTTACGAGCAGTACTTC
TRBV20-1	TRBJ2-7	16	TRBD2	CSASPGLAGAVSKQYF	TGCAGTGCTAGTCCGGGACTAGCGGGAGCAGTAAGCAAGCAGTACTTC
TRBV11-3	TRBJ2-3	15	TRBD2	CASSQGAGSTDTQYF	TGTGCCAGCAGCCAGGGAGCGGGAAGCACAGATACGCAGTATTTT
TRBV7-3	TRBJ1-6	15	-	CASSLGGVGNSPLHF	TGTGCCAGCAGCTTAGGAGGGGTGGGTAATTCACCCCTCCACTTT
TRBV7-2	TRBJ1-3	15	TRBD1	CASSLQGAGGNTIYF	TGTGCCAGCAGCTTGCAGGGGGCGGGCGGAAACACCATATATTTT
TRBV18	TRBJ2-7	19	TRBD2	CASSQFTGLAGISSYEQYF	TGTGCCAGCTCACAGTTTACGGGACTAGCGGGGATTAGCTCCTACGAGCAGTACTTC
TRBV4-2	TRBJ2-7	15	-	CASSQDLGTYYEQYF	TGTGCCAGCAGCCAAGATCTAGGGACATACTACGAGCAGTACTTC
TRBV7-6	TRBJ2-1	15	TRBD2	CASSTGLVVHNEQFF	TGTGCCAGCAGCACCGGACTAGTGGTTCACAATGAGCAGTTCTTC
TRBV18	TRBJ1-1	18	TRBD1	CASSPGGQGKGLNTEAFF	TGTGCCAGCTCACCAGGGGGACAGGGAAAAGGGCTTAACACTGAAGCTTTCTTT
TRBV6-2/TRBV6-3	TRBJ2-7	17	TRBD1	CASSYFWTGGPPYEQYF	TGTGCCAGCAGTTACTTTTGGACAGGGGGTCCCCCCTACGAGCAGTACTTC
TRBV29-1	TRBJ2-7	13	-	CSVGRDIGYEQYF	TGCAGCGTTGGTCGGGACATTGGCTACGAGCAGTACTTC
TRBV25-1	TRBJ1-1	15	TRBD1	CASSEGWTGNTEAFF	TGTGCCAGCAGTGAAGGCTGGACAGGGAACACTGAAGCTTTCTTT
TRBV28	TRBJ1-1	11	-	CASSFITEAFF	TGTGCCAGCAGTTTTATCACTGAAGCTTTCTTT
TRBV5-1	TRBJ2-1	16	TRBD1	CASSLDYRGLGGEQFF	TGCGCCAGCAGCTTAGATTACAGGGGGCTAGGGGGTGAGCAGTTCTTC